These 12 T cell receptor beta chains were all obtained from the same sample, sequenced in a study of cytomegalovirus exposure and HLA in healthy donors. The PCR contained 60 Vbeta and 13 Jbeta primers. Sequencing was performed with immunoSEQ multiplex PCR; in TCRdb, only in-frame clones are kept and a portion is missing. The table lists about 170,000 clones, approximately 70% of them singletons. Material: PBMCs. These receptors all come from a woman between 18 and 29 years old in good health and CMV-seropositive.

This clone was seen a handful of times. This chain joins TRBV5-3 and TRBJ2-4; 7 bases line up with TRBD1. TRBV5-3 is given ORF status, its function remaining uncertain. V shed 4 bases and J 0 bases; nucleotides not matched to a gene: 7. The CDR3 is 16 amino acids. Written as DNA, the CDR3 is TGTGCCAGAAGCCTGTTTGACAGGGAAGCCAAAAACATTCAGTACTTC. It specifies CARSLFDREAKNIQYF.

The chain is built from TRBV11-1 and TRBJ2-3; D remains ambiguous. V dropped 5 bases and J dropped 1 base, with 19 bases sitting between them. There are 17 residues in the CDR3. Looked up from germline, CDR1 is SGHAT and CDR2 is FQDESV (reference sequence). The CDR3 sequence: CASSPTWAPGRTDTQYF. CDR3 nucleotide sequence: TGTGCCAGCAGCCCGACCTGGGCGCCAGGCCGCACAGATACGCAGTATTTT.

In this sample, this clone turned up once. This chain uses TRBV14 with TRBJ1-1; D might be TRBD1 (5 bases). Germline CDR1 and CDR2: SGHDN and FVKESK. The V gene lost 5 bases and the J gene lost 1 base, with 8 bases spanning the gap. The CDR3 runs to 13 residues. CDR3 loop: CASSGQRNTEAFF. The DNA for the CDR3 is TGTGCCAGCAGCGGACAACGGAACACTGAAGCTTTCTTT.

The chain uses TRBV27 and TRBJ2-5; TRBD2 matches at 8 bases. The CDR3 is 11 amino acids. Per the germline V gene, CDR1 is MNHEY and CDR2 is SMNVEV (reference sequence). V lost 8 bases and J lost 4; bases outside the gene matches: 0. DNA for the CDR3: TGTGCCAGCGCGGGGGGAGAGACCCAGTACTTC. This codes for CASAGGETQYF.

The rearrangement links TRBV6-4 to TRBJ2-3; D may be TRBD2 (7 bases). Between the trimmed V and J ends, which lost 5 bases and 3 bases, there was a span of 18 bases. In germline, CDR1 is MRHNA, CDR2 SNTAGT. The CDR3 runs 16 residues. The CDR3 region is CASSPGASGGTDTQYF. CDR3 DNA sequence: TGTGCCAGCAGTCCGGGGGCTAGCGGTGGTACAGATACGCAGTATTTT.

As for this clone: This same CDR3 is encoded by further DNA sequences in the sample. The chain combines TRBV9 with TRBJ2-7; D may be TRBD1 (6 bases). The length of the CDR3 is 12 residues. Trimming removed 3 bases at V and 4 bases at J, with 8 bases between. Germline-derived CDR1 and CDR2 are SGDLS and YYNGEE. CDR3 sequence reads: CASSATGYEQYF. CDR3 sequence (DNA): TGTGCCAGCAGCGCCACAGGGTACGAGCAGTACTTC.

This chain links TRBV5-1 with TRBJ2-1; possibly TRBD1 for D (5 bases). Germline loops: CDR1 SGHRS, CDR2 YFSETQ. The CDR3 extends over 15 amino acids. The ends were cut back, 0 bases at V and 0 bases at J, with 7 bases in the middle. The CDR3 spells CASSLGQSSYNEQFF. CDR3 coding DNA: TGCGCCAGCAGCTTGGGACAGAGCTCCTACAATGAGCAGTTCTTC. The variable domain in full, with the rest retrieved from reference TRBV5-1 and TRBJ2-1, is KAGVTQTPRYLIKTRGQQVTLSCSPISGHRSVSWYQQTPGQGLQFLFEYFSETQRNKGNFPGRFSGRQFSNSRSEMNVSTLELGDSALYLCASSLGQSSYNEQFFGPGTRLTVL.

The rearrangement joins TRBV11-2 to TRBJ2-2, with D unresolved. This CDR3 has 15 residues. V was trimmed by 5 bases and J by 5 bases, leaving 15 bases between them. Germline V gives CDR1 SGHAT, CDR2 FQNNGV. CDR3 region: CASSLPPASTGELFF. In DNA form, the CDR3 reads TGTGCCAGCAGCCTACCCCCTGCGAGTACCGGGGAGCTGTTTTTT.

The chain joins TRBV19 to TRBJ2-1; TRBD2 agrees at 11 bases. The CDR3 spans 15 residues. The J segment lost 3 bases and the V segment lost 5 bases, leaving 3 bases of the junction unmatched. Germline V gene data show CDR1 as LNHDA and CDR2 as SQIVND (reference sequence). The DNA for the CDR3 is TGTGCCAGTAGTGTGGGACTAGCGGACTACAATGAGCAGTTCTTC. This encodes CASSVGLADYNEQFF.

The chain carries TRBV7-3 and TRBJ2-5; TRBD1 matches 7 bases. CDR3 length: 13 residues. Germline V lookup: CDR1 SGHTA, CDR2 FQGTGA. Trimming at V came to 2 bases and at J to 11 bases, leaving 8 bases not matched to a gene. The CDR3 nucleotides are TGTGCCAGCAGCTTACAATCCCAGGGGGAGCAGTACTTC. This encodes CASSLQSQGEQYF.

This rearrangement joins TRBV4-3 to TRBJ1-1; D is possibly TRBD1 (6 bases). Trimming took 4 bases from V and 6 from J, leaving 27 bases between them. The CDR3 length is 18 residues. Germline loops: CDR1 LGHNA, CDR2 YSLEER. The CDR3 bases are TGCGCCAGCAGCCTCCAGGGGACCTGGGGGAAAGCGACCCCTGAAGCTTTCTTT. Protein: CASSLQGTWGKATPEAFF.

The CDR3 region is CASSAPPGGPFLYETQYF. CDR3 coding DNA: TGTGCCAGCAGCGCCCCTCCGGGGGGGCCTTTTCTCTATGAGACCCAGTACTTC. V usage is TRBV9 and J usage is TRBJ2-5; 8 bases match TRBD2. V gave up 3 bases and J gave up 5 bases; unmatched junction bases: 18. The germline V gene has CDR1 SGDLS and CDR2 YYNGEE. CDR3 length: 18 amino acids.